Below are 16 T cell receptor beta chains sequenced from a single sample in a study of T cell responses to AZD1222 COVID-19 vaccine. The assay was immunoSEQ multiplex PCR, and TCRdb's table has in-frame clones only and misses some. Here the sample spans tens of thousands of clones, around 80% being singletons. Sequenced material: peripheral blood, taken on day 0 of AZD1222 vaccination. Every receptor here comes from an adult in good health.

The chain links TRBV29-1 to TRBJ1-1; 9 bases match TRBD1. CDR3 length equals 16 residues. CDR1 is SQVTM, CDR2 ANQGSEA, per germline. The J segment lost 1 base and the V segment lost 7 bases, leaving 13 bases of the junction unmatched. CDR3 sequence: CSATGQGGWRNTEAFF. CDR3 coding DNA: TGCAGCGCCACGGGACAGGGTGGTTGGCGGAACACTGAAGCTTTCTTT.

The genes are TRBV6-1 and TRBJ2-1; D gene unclear. CDR1 is MNHNS, CDR2 SASEGT, per germline. This CDR3 has 16 amino acids. Trimming took off 2 bases at V and 9 bases at J, with 20 bases between the two ends. The CDR3 nucleotides are TGTGCCAGCAGTGAATTTTATTTCTTTGCGGAAGGTGAGCAGTTCTTC. The encoded protein is CASSEFYFFAEGEQFF.

This chain connects TRBV3-1 (or the pseudogene TRBV3-2) to TRBJ2-1; D ambiguous. This CDR3 contains 16 residues. Germline V gene data show CDR1 as LGHDT and CDR2 as YNNKEL (reference sequence). V was clipped by 1 base and J by 5 bases, with 15 bases between them. The DNA for the CDR3 is TGTGCCAGCAGCCAAGCTGTTGGGGTGGGTCACAATGAGCAGTTCTTC. Protein: CASSQAVGVGHNEQFF.

This chain uses TRBV25-1 with TRBJ1-2; maybe TRBD1 (6 bases). This CDR3 comprises 13 residues. With 3 bases removed from V and 2 bases from J, the gap between germline ends came to 7 bases. The germline V gene has CDR1 MGHDK and CDR2 SYGVNS. CDR3 DNA: TGTGCCAGCAGTGACACAGGGAACTATGGCTACACCTTC. Translating it yields CASSDTGNYGYTF.

This clone was seen once. This sequence joins TRBV6-1 and TRBJ2-7; D is undetermined. The CDR3 extends over 13 amino acids. The germline gives CDR1 MNHNS, CDR2 SASEGT. V shed 2 bases and J shed 2 bases, with 7 bases lying between them. CDR3 residues: CASSEHTAYEQYF. CDR3 coding DNA: TGTGCCAGCAGTGAACACACAGCCTACGAGCAGTACTTC.

V gene TRBV19 combines with J gene TRBJ2-5, with TRBD1 identical over 8 bases. The V gene end was trimmed by 3 bases and the J gene end by 1 base; junction bases not matched to a gene: 1. This CDR3 spans 14 amino acids. Germline assignment: CDR1 LNHDA and CDR2 SQIVND (reference sequence). DNA for the CDR3: TGTGCCAGTAGTATGGGGACAGGCCAAGAGACCCAGTACTTC. This encodes CASSMGTGQETQYF. Variable domain in full (rest from reference TRBV19 and TRBJ2-5): DGGITQSPKYLFRKEGQNVTLSCEQNLNHDAMYWYRQDPGQGLRLIYYSQIVNDFQKGDIAEGYSVSREKKESFPLTVTSAQKNPTAFYLCASSMGTGQETQYFGPGTRLLVL.

The chain joins TRBV9 to TRBJ2-1; D uncertain. This CDR3 comprises 15 residues. Germline CDR1 reads SGDLS; CDR2 reads YYNGEE. The V end was cut by 0 bases, the J end by 3 bases, with 10 bases between. The DNA for the CDR3 is TGTGCCAGCAGCGTAGACCCTTCGGGCTACAATGAGCAGTTCTTC. Translating gives CASSVDPSGYNEQFF.

This chain joins TRBV25-1 and TRBJ2-5; D is perhaps TRBD2 (5 bases). V gave up 1 base and J gave up 3 bases, with 9 bases separating them. The germline gives CDR1 MGHDK, CDR2 SYGVNS. This CDR3 is built from 14 residues. The CDR3 coding sequence is TGTGCCAGCAGTGAATGGGGAGCGGAAGAGACCCAGTACTTC. Residues: CASSEWGAEETQYF. Drawing the rest from reference TRBV25-1 and TRBJ2-5, the complete variable domain is EADIYQTPRYLVIGTGKKITLECSQTMGHDKMYWYQQDPGMELHLIHYSYGVNSTEKGDLSSESTVSRIRTEHFPLTLESARPSHTSQYLCASSEWGAEETQYFGPGTRLLVL.

This chain uses TRBV5-4 with TRBJ2-2; tentatively, D is TRBD2 (6 bases). V was pared by 0 bases and J by 5 bases, with 11 bases between. Per the germline V gene, CDR1 is SGHNT and CDR2 is YYREEE (reference sequence). CDR3 length equals 15 residues. CDR3 bases: TGTGCCAGCAGCTTGGGGAGGGCCGAAACCGGGGAGCTGTTTTTT. Amino acids: CASSLGRAETGELFF.

V is TRBV6-2 or TRBV6-3 and J is TRBJ2-2; 8 bases match TRBD1. The CDR3 consists of 19 residues. Trimming removed 2 bases from V and 0 bases from J; junction bases left unmatched: 11. Germline CDR1 reads MNHEY; CDR2 reads SVGEGT. The CDR3 bases are TGTGCCAGCAGTTACCCCTCCGACCCGGGACAGGCGAACACCGGGGAGCTGTTTTTT. It specifies CASSYPSDPGQANTGELFF.

This chain joins TRBV5-1 and TRBJ2-7, with D possibly being TRBD1 (7 bases). V dropped 4 bases and J dropped 7 bases, with 12 bases sitting between them. The CDR3 has 12 residues. CDR1 SGHRS and CDR2 YFSETQ come from the germline V gene. The CDR3 DNA is TGCGCCAGCAGCCGGGACAGCGGGGAGCAGTACTTC. This translates into CASSRDSGEQYF. Variable domain in full (rest from reference TRBV5-1 and TRBJ2-7): KAGVTQTPRYLIKTRGQQVTLSCSPISGHRSVSWYQQTPGQGLQFLFEYFSETQRNKGNFPGRFSGRQFSNSRSEMNVSTLELGDSALYLCASSRDSGEQYFGPGTRLTVT.

The chain uses TRBV2 and TRBJ2-1; 10 nucleotides align to TRBD2. The germline V gene encodes CDR1 SNHLY and CDR2 FYNNEI. V dropped 2 bases and J dropped 10; count of bases not matched to a gene: 8. The CDR3 spans 15 residues. For the CDR3, the DNA is TGTGCCAGCAGTGAAATTCGGTCTAGCGGGAGAGAGCAGTTCTTC. Protein: CASSEIRSSGREQFF. The variable domain in full, with the rest retrieved from reference TRBV2 and TRBJ2-1, is EPEVTQTPSHQVTQMGQEVILRCVPISNHLYFYWYRQILGQKVEFLVSFYNNEISEKSEIFDDQFSVERPDGSNFTLKIRSTKLEDSAMYFCASSEIRSSGREQFFGPGTRLTVL.

The chain carries TRBV4-3 and TRBJ2-3; 12 nucleotides line up with TRBD2. Germline loops: CDR1 LGHNA, CDR2 YSLEER. V shed 1 base, J shed 1 base, and the junction held 3 bases outside the gene matches. CDR3 length equals 17 residues. The CDR3 region is CASSQAGLAGRTDTQYF. For the CDR3, the DNA is TGCGCCAGCAGCCAAGCGGGACTAGCGGGCCGCACAGATACGCAGTATTTT.

The J gene is TRBJ2-3, the V gene TRBV5-4; D uncertain. V lost 2 bases to trimming and J lost 4 bases, with 8 bases between them. Germline V lookup: CDR1 SGHNT, CDR2 YYREEE (reference sequence). There are 13 residues in the CDR3. The CDR3 protein is CASSFPVADTQYF. The CDR3 DNA sequence: TGTGCCAGCAGCTTTCCAGTTGCAGATACGCAGTATTTT. The variable domain in full, with the rest retrieved from reference TRBV5-4 and TRBJ2-3, is ETGVTQSPTHLIKTRGQQVTLRCSSQSGHNTVSWYQQALGQGPQFIFQYYREEENGRGNFPPRFSGLQFPNYSSELNVNALELDDSALYLCASSFPVADTQYFGPGTRLTVL.

V and J are TRBV29-1 and TRBJ2-5; tentatively, D is TRBD2 (6 bases). The CDR3 has 13 residues. The germline V gene has CDR1 SQVTM and CDR2 ANQGSEA. Trimming stripped 8 bases from V and 2 bases from J, with 15 bases between. The chain's CDR3 is CSFLVGGQETQYF. CDR3 coding DNA: TGCAGCTTTCTGGTGGGGGGACAAGAGACCCAGTACTTC.

The chain employs TRBV6-1 and TRBJ2-7; either TRBD1 or TRBD2 may supply D (5 bases each). The V end was cut by 4 bases, the J end by 2 bases, with 18 bases between. This CDR3 is 16 amino acids long. Per the germline V gene, CDR1 is MNHNS and CDR2 is SASEGT. The CDR3: CASSVNGAGDTYEQYF. In DNA form, the CDR3 reads TGTGCCAGCAGTGTAAACGGGGCGGGCGATACCTACGAGCAGTACTTC.